This T cell receptor beta chain was identified during a study of blood T cell repertoires in COVID-19. Across the study: Specimens from acute and convalescent COVID-19 originated in the United States, Italy and Spain.

The germline CDR1 and CDR2 sequences are MNHEY and SVGAGI. V lost 6 bases and J 7 bases, leaving 12 bases between the germline ends. The CDR3 length is 12 residues. This clone is a singleton in its sample. The data were produced by immunoSEQ multiplex PCR, yet TCRdb's version contains in-frame clones alone and is incomplete. Of nearly 45,000 clones in the sample, about 80% are singletons; the top ten hold 15% to 20%. Sequenced input: peripheral blood. This rearrangement joins TRBV6-5 to TRBJ1-2, with a tentative D call TRBD1 (6 bases). The clonotype was recovered from a man aged 65-85 years with acute or convalescent COVID-19. For the CDR3, the DNA is TGTGCCAGCAGACAGGGCGTGGCTGGCTACACCTTC. Translation: CASRQGVAGYTF.